A selection of T cell receptor beta chains follows, all from one sample in a study of OX40 agonist ivuxolimab in advanced cancers. Sequenced by immunoSEQ multiplex PCR; TCRdb stores in-frame clones only, minus some. The sample records about 45,000 clones, roughly 91% being singletons. Sequenced material: CD4+ or CD8+ T cells sorted from blood, taken in a trial of the OX40 agonist ivuxolimab. These TCRs come from an adult with an advanced solid tumor such as melanoma, head and neck, liver or kidney cancer. Both conserved end residues are part of each CDR3. D genes are given only for firm matches. Some rows have no size entry. The others give once, few or many, or a class for an expanded clone.

V	D	J	size	DNA	CDR3
TRBV14	NA	TRBJ1-2	NA	TGTGCCAGCAGCCAATTTTCGCGGTCTAACTATGGCTACACCTTC	CASSQFSRSNYGYTF
TRBV29-1	NA	TRBJ2-1	NA	TGCAGCGTTGATCTAGTGCATGAGCAGTTCTTC	CSVDLVHEQFF
TRBV5-1	NA	TRBJ2-1	NA	TGCGCCAGCAGGACAGTGATCGACAATGAGCAGTTCTTC	CASRTVIDNEQFF
TRBV11-2	TRBD2	TRBJ2-3	NA	TGTGCCAGCAGCTTAGATCGACTAGCGGGGGGTTCAGATACGCAGTATTTT	CASSLDRLAGGSDTQYF
TRBV7-3	NA	TRBJ2-1	once	TGTGCCAGCAGCCATACGCTTAACAATGAGCAGTTCTTC	CASSHTLNNEQFF
TRBV11-2	TRBD1	TRBJ2-7	NA	TGTACCAGCAGCTTAGATCGAATGGGACAGGCGTACTACGAGCAGTACTTC	CTSSLDRMGQAYYEQYF
TRBV4-1	TRBD2	TRBJ2-1	NA	TGCGCCAGCAGCCCCCTGGCGGGGGGAAACAATGAGCAGTTCTTC	CASSPLAGGNNEQFF
TRBV7-9	NA	TRBJ2-1	NA	TGTGCCAGCAGCGTCGTTGAGCAGTTCTTC	CASSVVEQFF
TRBV16	NA	TRBJ2-7	NA	TGTGCCAGCAGCCCCGGGAGTAAAGAGCAGTACTTC	CASSPGSKEQYF
TRBV9	NA	TRBJ2-3	NA	TGTGCCAGCAGTCGTCAGGGTCTGAGCACAGATACGCAGTATTTT	CASSRQGLSTDTQYF
TRBV2	TRBD1	TRBJ1-6	NA	TGTGCCAGCAGTATTCTTGGGAAGGGGGCTAGAAATAATTCACCCCTCCACTTT	CASSILGKGARNNSPLHF
TRBV5-4	TRBD2	TRBJ2-7	NA	TGTGCCAGCAGCTCCGGAGCGGGAGTGTACGAGCAGTACTTC	CASSSGAGVYEQYF
TRBV19	NA	TRBJ2-3	once	TGTGCCAGTAGTATAGGGTTTGGGAGCACAGATACGCAGTATTTT	CASSIGFGSTDTQYF
TRBV5-8	NA	TRBJ1-2	NA	TGTGCCAGCAGCTTCCGGGGGCGCGATAGCTATGGCTACACCTTC	CASSFRGRDSYGYTF
TRBV6-5	TRBD1	TRBJ2-1	NA	TGTGCCAGCAGGGGGACAGGGGAGGCTTATGAGCAGTTCTTC	CASRGTGEAYEQFF
TRBV29-1	TRBD2	TRBJ2-7	NA	TGCAGCGTTGAAGGGGAGACTAGCGGGAGGCCCAGCTTC	CSVEGETSGRPSF
TRBV7-6	NA	TRBJ2-4	NA	TGTGCCAGCAGCTTAACAGAGTGGGGAACCAAAAACATTCAGTACTTC	CASSLTEWGTKNIQYF
TRBV19	TRBD1	TRBJ1-6	NA	TGTGCCAGTAGTATAAACAGGGGTAATTCACCCCTCCACTTT	CASSINRGNSPLHF
TRBV30	NA	TRBJ2-7	NA	TGTGCCTGGAACATCGCGAACGAGCAGTACTTC	CAWNIANEQYF
TRBV4-1	NA	TRBJ2-7	NA	TGCGCCAGCAGTTGGGCAGGGGACGAGCAGTACTTC	CASSWAGDEQYF
TRBV11-2	TRBD1	TRBJ1-4	NA	TGTGCCAGCAGCTTAGGCTTTCGGGACAGAAATGAAAAACTGTTTTTT	CASSLGFRDRNEKLFF
TRBV4-1	TRBD1	TRBJ1-4	NA	TGCGCCAGCAGCCAAGGGCAGGGGGCTCGAAATGAAAAACTGTTTTTT	CASSQGQGARNEKLFF
TRBV29-1	NA	TRBJ2-7	NA	TGCAGCGCCCAGACAGATGGATACTACGAGCAGTACTTC	CSAQTDGYYEQYF
TRBV19	NA	TRBJ2-1	NA	TGTGCCAGTAGTATAGATGGGTTTAGCTCCTACAATGAGCAGTTCTTC	CASSIDGFSSYNEQFF
TRBV5-4	NA	TRBJ2-2	once	TGTGCCAGCAGCCCCATTCAGGGCCCCGGGGAGCTGTTTTTT	CASSPIQGPGELFF
TRBV19	NA	TRBJ2-7	NA	TGTGCCAGTAGTATAGGGGCACTCGACGAGCAGTACTTC	CASSIGALDEQYF
TRBV19	NA	TRBJ2-2	once	TGTGCCAGTAGTATCCCATCACGACAGGGAGGGGGGACCGGGGAGCTGTTTTTT	CASSIPSRQGGGTGELFF
TRBV28	NA	TRBJ1-2	NA	TGTGCCAGCAGTTTATTACCGGGATGGGGCTACACCTTC	CASSLLPGWGYTF
TRBV2	TRBD2	TRBJ2-7	NA	TGTGCCAGCACCGAGTGGGGGGGGGCCTACGAGCAGTACTTC	CASTEWGGAYEQYF
TRBV6-6	NA	TRBJ2-7	once	TGTGCCAGCAGTCCCTTGACTAGGTATGATTCCTACGAGCAGTACTTC	CASSPLTRYDSYEQYF
TRBV27	NA	TRBJ2-7	NA	TGTGCCAGCAGTTTAATGACAGGCCGGGGCGAGCAGTACTTC	CASSLMTGRGEQYF
TRBV7-7	NA	TRBJ2-6	NA	TGTGCCAGCAGCGTTAGTCGTAAGTGCCACAAGTCGGGCCAACGTCCTGACTTC	CASSVSRKCHKSGQRPDF
TRBV27	TRBD1	TRBJ2-1	NA	TGTGCCAGCAGTTTCCGGTCGGACAGGTTCGATGAGCAGTTCTTC	CASSFRSDRFDEQFF
TRBV20-1	TRBD1	TRBJ1-2	NA	TGCAGTGCTTGGGACAGGGATGGCTACACCTTC	CSAWDRDGYTF
TRBV9	NA	TRBJ1-3	NA	TGTGCCAGCAGCCCAAATACGAACTCTGGAAACACCATATATTTT	CASSPNTNSGNTIYF
TRBV27	TRBD2	TRBJ2-1	NA	TGTGCCAGCAGTTCCTCCCCCCCGCTAGCGGTTCCCTCCTACAATGAGCAGTTCTTC	CASSSSPPLAVPSYNEQFF
TRBV9	NA	TRBJ2-1	NA	TGTGCCAGCAGCGTAGCTACAGGGCTTAGCTCCTACAATGAGCAGTTCTTC	CASSVATGLSSYNEQFF